This T cell receptor beta chain is from a study of cytomegalovirus exposure and HLA in healthy donors. About the research overall: A prior study identified just under 120 million unique TCR beta sequences from about 179 million T cells. Genotyping of roughly 400 donors showed that roughly 83% belonged to the Caucasian-associated ancestry cluster. General observations from the study: Researchers had no immune exposure information except CMV serostatus available. Researchers reported from a later analysis that most CMV-associated TCR beta chains appeared HLA-restricted.

Turning to this clone: The target antigen is unknown.

This PCR relied on a set of 60 Vbeta primers and 13 Jbeta primers. Produced via immunoSEQ multiplex PCR; TCRdb's table is partial and in-frame only. Seen here are 150,000 to 200,000 clones, around three quarters observed once, and the top ten hold 1.5% to 2%. The germline V gene has CDR1 GTSNPN and CDR2 SVGIG (reference sequence). The CDR3 consists of 15 residues. Trimming pared 0 bases from V and 8 bases from J, leaving 19 bases between. This TCR came from a woman aged 30 to 39 in good health and CMV-seronegative. What was sequenced was PBMCs. The chain joins TRBV30 to TRBJ1-1; unclear D gene. The CDR3: CAWSVGPAPLGEAFF. In DNA, the CDR3 is TGTGCCTGGAGTGTTGGTCCGGCCCCTTTGGGCGAAGCTTTCTTT.